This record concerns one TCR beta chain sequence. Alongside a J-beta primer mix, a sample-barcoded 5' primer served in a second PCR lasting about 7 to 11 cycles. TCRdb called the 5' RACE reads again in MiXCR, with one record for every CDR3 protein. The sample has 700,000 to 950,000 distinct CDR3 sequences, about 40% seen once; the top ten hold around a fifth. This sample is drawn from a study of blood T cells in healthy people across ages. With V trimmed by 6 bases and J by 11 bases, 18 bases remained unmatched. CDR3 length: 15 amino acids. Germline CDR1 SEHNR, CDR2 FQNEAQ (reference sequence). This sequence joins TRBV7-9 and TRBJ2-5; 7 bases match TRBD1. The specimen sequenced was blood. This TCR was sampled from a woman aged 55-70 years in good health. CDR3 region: CASSHRLTGSDEQYF. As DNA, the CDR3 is TGTGCCAGCAGTCATAGACTGACAGGGTCGGATGAGCAGTACTTC.